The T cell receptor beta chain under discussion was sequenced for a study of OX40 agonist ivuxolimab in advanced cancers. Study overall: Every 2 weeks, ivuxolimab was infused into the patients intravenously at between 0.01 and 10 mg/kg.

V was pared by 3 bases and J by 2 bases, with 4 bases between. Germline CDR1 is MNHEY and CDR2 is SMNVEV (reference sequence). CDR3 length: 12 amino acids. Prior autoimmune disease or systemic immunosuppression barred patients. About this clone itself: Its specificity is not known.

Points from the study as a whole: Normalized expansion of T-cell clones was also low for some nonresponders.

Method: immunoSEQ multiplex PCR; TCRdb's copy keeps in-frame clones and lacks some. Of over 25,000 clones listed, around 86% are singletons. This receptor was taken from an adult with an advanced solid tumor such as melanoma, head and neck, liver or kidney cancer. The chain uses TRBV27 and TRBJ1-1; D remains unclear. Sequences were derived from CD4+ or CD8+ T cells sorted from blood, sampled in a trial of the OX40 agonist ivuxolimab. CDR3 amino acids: CASSLPNTEAFF. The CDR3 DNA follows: TGTGCCAGCAGTTTGCCTAACACTGAAGCTTTCTTT.